This TCR beta chain is from a study of molecular identifiers for immune sequencing clone quantification (dated by TCRdb to the late 2010s). As for the study more broadly: For a replicate experiment, RNA from roughly 21,000 or 96,000 naive CD8 T cells was divided into five aliquots, and four of the five aliquots were sequenced. CD8 T cells were used in a methods study to benchmark molecular-identifier clustering-based TCR repertoire sequencing (MIDCIRS) and TCR RNA copy counting.

The germline V gene sets CDR1 to MDHEN and CDR2 to SYDVKM. V drops 5 bases and J drops 2 bases, leaving 13 bases in between. The CDR3, cysteine through phenylalanine, is 14 amino acids long. Here the CDR3 DNA is all that survives: 42 bases in frame from base 1. Libraries of naive CD8 T cells were built from anywhere between about 17,000 and 1,000,000 sorted cells, with 10%, 30% or 50% of the purified RNA used. Naive CD8 T cells, defined as CD8+CD4-CCR7+CD45RA+, were FACS-sorted into RLT Plus buffer on a BD FACSAria II. To test detection sensitivity, Jurkat RNA equal to ten TCR copies was added to samples of about 20,000-1,000,000 naive CD8 T cells. CD8 T cells were enriched with RosetteSep CD8+ T Cell Enrichment Cocktail and Ficoll-Paque, followed by ACK red cell lysis. Libraries were made using PCR. The sequencer listed for this sample is NextSeq 500. Bulk TCR libraries were prepared as previously described, using TCR primers listed in Table S5. Total RNA was purified with the Qiagen AllPrep DNA/RNA kit. Reads from multiple sequencing runs of the same library were pooled before analysis. As for how the authors treated the data: Reads were retained only if the reads had an exact TCR constant sequence, and the retained reads were trimmed to 150 nt and grouped according to their 12-nt molecular barcodes. Reads in each barcode group were sub-clustered using a 15% Levenshtein threshold, and a quality-weighted consensus sequence was built for each RNA molecule. Non-functional sequences were removed, as were lower-count sequences one edit away from another. Barcode sub-clusters with fewer than 20% of the maximum read count were removed, based on fitting two negative binomial distributions. The public reads were quality trimmed at Q25 with fastp and then assembled into clones with MiXCR by TCRdb, keeping productive beta chains. Rows with a matching CDR3 protein are joined into one entry that keeps the most common DNA and genes. The V and J calls were determined by TCRdb, not by the authors. Here the sample has around 480,000 distinct CDR3 sequences; roughly 26% occur a single time. Around 0.8% of the sample rests with the top ten.

This clonotype was seen a handful of times. The clone's antigen remains unknown. Base qualities were left out, and no much larger clone turns up one base away. Broad study findings and their caveats: The naive libraries included spiked-in Jurkat TCR RNA (about ten copies' worth), and this Jurkat TCR RNA is not part of the donor repertoire. Clones above 20 RNA copies held over 97% of molecules in CMV-specific effector cells but under 1% in naive cells. Even against a background of 850,000 to 1,000,000 naive CD8 T cells, spiked-in Jurkat TCR RNA amounting to a single cell's worth was reported to be detectable. When barcode sub-clustering was omitted, TCR diversity was inflated by chimeric consensus sequences, with chimeras reaching as high as 47%. Highly expanded clone sizes could be underestimated if identical TCR molecules share a barcode. Around 2.8 recovered TCR RNA copies per cell were obtained by modeling, versus roughly 10 by digital PCR, implying a capture efficiency of roughly 32%.

This chain is built from TRBV28 and TRBJ2-7; the D segment cannot be called with confidence. The sample taken for sequencing was naive CD8+ T cells from blood, with Jurkat cell RNA spiked in. Sample cell subset or site, as interpreted from the label and publication: FACS-sorted CD8+CD4-CCR7+CD45RA+ naive T cells. This TCR was sampled from a human donor in good health. Some libraries in this study had Jurkat cell RNA spiked in. Read as DNA, the sequence is TGTGCCAGCAGTCTCTGGGGTGCGGCCTACGAGCAGTACTTC. Its protein is CASSLWGAAYEQYF.